One sample yielded the 12 T cell receptor beta chains listed below, sequenced in a study of blood T cell repertoires in COVID-19. Generated by immunoSEQ multiplex PCR, the TCRdb table keeps only in-frame clones and is missing some. Of some 50,000 clones listed, 89% were seen once; the top ten hold around 1.6%. Sequencing used peripheral blood. The receptors originated from a man aged 55 to 70 with acute or convalescent COVID-19.

The J gene is TRBJ1-1, the V gene TRBV21-1; whether TRBD1, the table's D call, matches the DNA was not checked. TRBV21-1 represents a pseudogene. The CDR3 runs 16 residues. CDR3 sequence: CASSRGPDLGNTEAFF. The CDR3 DNA follows: TGTGCCAGCAGCAGGGGCCCAGACCTTGGGAACACTGAAGCTTTCTTT.

This chain links TRBV3-1 (or the pseudogene TRBV3-2) with TRBJ2-3; 7 nucleotides line up with TRBD2. Germline trimming cut 0 bases from V and 1 base from J; bases unmatched to any gene: 4. This CDR3 comprises 16 residues. The germline V gene has CDR1 LGHDT and CDR2 YNNKEL (reference sequence). The CDR3 loop is CASSQDLGGGTDTQYF. For the CDR3, the DNA is TGTGCCAGCAGCCAAGATTTGGGAGGGGGCACAGATACGCAGTATTTT.

The chain recombines TRBV5-1 with TRBJ2-1; 14 bases are shared with TRBD2. Germline CDR1 is SGHRS and CDR2 is YFSETQ. With V trimmed by 3 bases and J by 5 bases, 4 bases remained unmatched. CDR3 size: 16 residues. The DNA of the CDR3 is TGCGCCAGCAGCTCTGGACTAGCGGGGGGTCACAATGAGCAGTTCTTC. Its translation is CASSSGLAGGHNEQFF.

The chain couples TRBV25-1 to TRBJ1-3; weak D call: TRBD1 (5 bases). The CDR3 consists of 16 residues. The germline V gene encodes CDR1 MGHDK and CDR2 SYGVNS. V shed 0 bases and J shed 2 bases, with 11 bases lying between them. CDR3 residues: CASSEYGGSAGNTIYF. The DNA of the CDR3 is TGTGCCAGCAGTGAATACGGGGGATCGGCTGGAAACACCATATATTTT.

The rearrangement links TRBV19 to TRBJ1-5; the D is unclear. Per the germline V gene, CDR1 is LNHDA and CDR2 is SQIVND (reference sequence). The CDR3 extends over 16 amino acids. Trimming left V 9 bases short and J 0 bases short, with 18 bases between. DNA of the CDR3: TGTGCCAGCGGAACATCGGGGTTGATTAGCAATCAGCCCCAGCATTTT. Protein: CASGTSGLISNQPQHF.

The genes are TRBV2 and TRBJ1-5; D gene ambiguous. The CDR3 extends over 15 amino acids. Between the trimmed V and J ends, which lost 1 base and 3 bases, there was a span of 10 bases. Germline V gene sequence: CDR1 SNHLY, CDR2 FYNNEI. The CDR3 DNA follows: TGTGCCAGCAGTGAAGGGTGGGCTAACAATCAGCCCCAGCATTTT. Its translation is CASSEGWANNQPQHF.

The chain employs TRBV5-1 and TRBJ2-1; 9 bases fit TRBD1. Germline V CDR1 and CDR2: SGHRS, YFSETQ. The V segment lost 0 bases and the J segment 4 bases; nucleotides outside the gene matches: 8. The CDR3 runs 17 residues. In DNA, the CDR3 is TGCGCCAGCAGCTTGGGGCCGGGGACAGGGTATTACAATGAGCAGTTCTTC. Protein: CASSLGPGTGYYNEQFF.

The CDR3 nucleotides are TGTGCCTGGAACCGCCTCGACTCTAATGAAAAACTGTTTTTT. Translation gives CAWNRLDSNEKLFF. This chain links TRBV30 with TRBJ1-4, with D unresolved. V lost 4 bases, J lost 3 bases, and 12 bases lay in between. Per the germline V gene, CDR1 is GTSNPN and CDR2 is SVGIG (reference sequence). The CDR3 has 14 residues.

The chain carries TRBV18 and TRBJ1-5, with D unclear. The CDR3 totals 15 residues. Trimming left V 5 bases short and J 1 base short, with 12 bases between. Germline V lookup: CDR1 KGHSH, CDR2 LQKENI. For the CDR3, the DNA is TGTGCCAGCTCATCGATGACGGGGAGCAATCAGCCCCAGCATTTT. This encodes CASSSMTGSNQPQHF.

This rearrangement joins TRBV18 to TRBJ1-3; TRBD1 matches 8 bases. J lost 2 bases, V lost 2 bases, and 5 bases had no gene match. This CDR3 region has 16 residues. CDR1 KGHSH and CDR2 LQKENI come from the germline V gene. CDR3 coding DNA: TGTGCCAGCTCACCATCACAGGGGGGCCCTGGAAACACCATATATTTT. Translating gives CASSPSQGGPGNTIYF.

The rearrangement joins TRBV30 to TRBJ2-1; weak D call: TRBD2 (6 bases). V was shortened by 1 base and J by 7 bases, with 17 bases between the two germline ends. Germline CDR1 reads GTSNPN; CDR2 reads SVGIG (reference sequence). This CDR3 has 15 amino acids. In DNA form, the CDR3 reads TGTGCCTGGAGTGGGGGGAGCGGGTGGGCTAATGAGCAGTTCTTC. Protein product: CAWSGGSGWANEQFF.

The V and J genes are TRBV10-3 and TRBJ2-3, with TRBD1 matching 9 bases. The CDR3 length is 15 residues. The trim removed 10 bases at V and 3 bases at J, leaving 11 bases unmatched. Germline V lookup: CDR1 ENHRY, CDR2 SYGVKD. The CDR3 spells CATCTGGGETDTQYF. The CDR3 DNA sequence: TGTGCCACATGTACAGGGGGCGGGGAGACAGATACGCAGTATTTT.